The text below deals with one T cell receptor beta chain. Study processing details: Reference gene primer amplification yielded estimated nucleated cell counts. The assay was immunoSEQ multiplex PCR, and TCRdb's table has in-frame clones only and misses some. D and trimming were read from the DNA, whereas the V and J calls and clone size are those reported in that table. This table has about 170,000 clones, around 83% appearing once. This sample is part of a study of blood T cell repertoires in COVID-19. Whole-study context: Researchers got acute and convalescent COVID-19 samples from the United States, Italy and Spain.

This CDR3 has 14 amino acids. V was clipped by 4 bases and J by 3 bases, with 11 bases between them. Germline lookup yields CDR1 LNHDA and CDR2 SQIVND (reference sequence). Donors were grouped by their self-reported clinical history. The sample taken for sequencing was PBMCs or T cells enriched from blood (not recorded which). This TCR derives from a woman in her fifties or sixties in a cohort exposed to, infected with or recovered from COVID-19 (not recorded which). V usage is TRBV19 and J usage is TRBJ2-3; D is possibly TRBD1 (6 bases). The CDR3 spells CASSTGQGTDTQYF. The CDR3 coding sequence is TGTGCCAGTAGTACCGGGCAGGGGACAGATACGCAGTATTTT. Using reference TRBV19 and TRBJ2-3 for the parts outside the CDR3, the full variable domain is DGGITQSPKYLFRKEGQNVTLSCEQNLNHDAMYWYRQDPGQGLRLIYYSQIVNDFQKGDIAEGYSVSREKKESFPLTVTSAQKNPTAFYLCASSTGQGTDTQYFGPGTRLTVL.